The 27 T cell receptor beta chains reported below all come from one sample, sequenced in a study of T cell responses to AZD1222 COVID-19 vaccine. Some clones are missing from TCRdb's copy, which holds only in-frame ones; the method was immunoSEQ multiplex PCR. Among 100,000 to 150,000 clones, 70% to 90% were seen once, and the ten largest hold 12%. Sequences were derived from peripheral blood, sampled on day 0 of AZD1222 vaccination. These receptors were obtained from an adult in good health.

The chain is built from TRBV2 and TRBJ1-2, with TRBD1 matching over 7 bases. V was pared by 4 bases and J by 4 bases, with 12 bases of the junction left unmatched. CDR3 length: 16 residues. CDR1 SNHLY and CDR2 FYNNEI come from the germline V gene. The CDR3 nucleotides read TGTGCCAGCAGTGGAGGCGACAGGGTGCGGGTCTATGGCTACACCTTC. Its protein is CASSGGDRVRVYGYTF.

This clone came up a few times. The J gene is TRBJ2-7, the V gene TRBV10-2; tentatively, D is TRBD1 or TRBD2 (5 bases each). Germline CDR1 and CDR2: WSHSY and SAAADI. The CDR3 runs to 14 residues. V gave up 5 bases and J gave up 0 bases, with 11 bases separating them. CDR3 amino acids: CASSSGRSSYEQYF. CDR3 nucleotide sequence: TGCGCCAGCAGTTCGGGACGGAGCTCCTACGAGCAGTACTTC.

The CDR3 loop is CASRGPGNTIYF. CDR3 sequence (DNA): TGTGCCAGCAGGGGCCCTGGAAACACCATATATTTT. The rearrangement uses TRBV2 and TRBJ1-3; D unclear. Trimming removed 6 bases at V and 2 bases at J, with 5 bases between. The germline CDR1 and CDR2 sequences are SNHLY and FYNNEI. This CDR3 is 12 amino acids long. The whole variable domain, filled in from reference TRBV2 and TRBJ1-3, reads EPEVTQTPSHQVTQMGQEVILRCVPISNHLYFYWYRQILGQKVEFLVSFYNNEISEKSEIFDDQFSVERPDGSNFTLKIRSTKLEDSAMYFCASRGPGNTIYFGEGSWLTVV.

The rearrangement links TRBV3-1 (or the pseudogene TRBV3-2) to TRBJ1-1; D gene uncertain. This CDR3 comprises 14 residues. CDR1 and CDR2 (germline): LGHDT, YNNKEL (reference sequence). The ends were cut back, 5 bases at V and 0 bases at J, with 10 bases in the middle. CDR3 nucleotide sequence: TGTGCCAGCAGCAGAGGGCGCATGAACACTGAAGCTTTCTTT. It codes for CASSRGRMNTEAFF.

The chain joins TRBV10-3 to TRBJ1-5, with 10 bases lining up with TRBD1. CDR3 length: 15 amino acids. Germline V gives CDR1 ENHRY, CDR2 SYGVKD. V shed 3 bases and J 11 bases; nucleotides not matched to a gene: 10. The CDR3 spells CAISDGQGEGLTQHF. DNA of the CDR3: TGTGCCATCAGTGATGGACAGGGGGAGGGTTTGACCCAGCATTTT.

This chain's CDR3 is CAISPGSGELFF. CDR3 bases: TGTGCCATCAGTCCAGGGTCCGGGGAGCTGTTTTTT. The V call is TRBV10-3, the J call TRBJ2-2; the D gene is possibly TRBD1 (5 bases). The CDR3 length is 12 residues. The germline V gene has CDR1 ENHRY and CDR2 SYGVKD. V was shortened by 5 bases and J by 6 bases, with 7 bases between the two germline ends.

This chain's CDR3 is CASSPPGTDNEKLFF. Written as DNA, the CDR3 is TGTGCCAGCAGCCCCCCCGGGACAGATAATGAAAAACTGTTTTTT. V usage is TRBV13 and J usage is TRBJ1-4, with 7 bases that match TRBD1. The CDR3 has 15 amino acids. CDR1 is PRHDT and CDR2 is FYEKMQ in the germline V gene (reference sequence). Trimming at V came to 5 bases and at J to 4 bases, leaving 7 bases not matched to a gene. Based on the CDR3 plus reference TRBV13 and TRBJ1-4, the full variable domain is AAGVIQSPRHLIKEKRETATLKCYPIPRHDTVYWYQQGPGQDPQFLISFYEKMQSDKGSIPDRFSAQQFSDYHSELNMSSLELGDSALYFCASSPPGTDNEKLFFGSGTQLSVL.

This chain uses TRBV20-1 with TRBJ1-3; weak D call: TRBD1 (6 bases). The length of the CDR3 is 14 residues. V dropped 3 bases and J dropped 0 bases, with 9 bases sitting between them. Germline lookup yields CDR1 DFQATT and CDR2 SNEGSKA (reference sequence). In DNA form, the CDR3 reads TGCAGTGCTAGTACAGGGAACTCTGGAAACACCATATATTTT. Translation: CSASTGNSGNTIYF.

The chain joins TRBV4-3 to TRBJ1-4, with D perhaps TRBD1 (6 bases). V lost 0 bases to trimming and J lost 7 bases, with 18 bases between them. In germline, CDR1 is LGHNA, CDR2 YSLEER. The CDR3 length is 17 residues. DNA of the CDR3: TGCGCCAGCAGCCAAGATCACTCTTCAGGGGCGGGTGAAAAACTGTTTTTT. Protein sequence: CASSQDHSSGAGEKLFF.

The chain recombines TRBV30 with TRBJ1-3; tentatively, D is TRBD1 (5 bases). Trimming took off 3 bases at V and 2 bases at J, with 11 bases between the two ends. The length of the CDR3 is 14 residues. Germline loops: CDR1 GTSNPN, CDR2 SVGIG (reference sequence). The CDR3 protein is CAWRVGVPGNTIYF. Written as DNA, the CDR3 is TGTGCCTGGAGGGTGGGGGTCCCTGGAAACACCATATATTTT.

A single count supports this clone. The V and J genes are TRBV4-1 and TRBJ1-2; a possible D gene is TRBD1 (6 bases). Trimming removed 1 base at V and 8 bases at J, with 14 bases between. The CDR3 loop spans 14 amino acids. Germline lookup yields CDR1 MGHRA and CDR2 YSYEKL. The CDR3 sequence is CASSQGTGTKGYTF. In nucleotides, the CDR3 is TGCGCCAGCAGCCAAGGTACAGGGACAAAGGGCTACACCTTC.

The CDR3 reads CASSLPGTGVPGNTIYF. The DNA of the CDR3 is TGTGCCAGCAGTTTGCCCGGGACAGGAGTCCCTGGAAACACCATATATTTT. The chain couples TRBV28 to TRBJ1-3, with 8 bases that match TRBD1. Germline V CDR1 and CDR2: MDHEN, SYDVKM. After removal of 3 bases from V and 2 bases from J, the junction contained 9 bases not matched to a gene. This CDR3 has 17 residues.

The CDR3 loop reads CASSEDGGTNYGYTF. DNA of the CDR3: TGTGCCAGCAGTGAAGACGGAGGGACTAACTATGGCTACACCTTC. The chain has TRBV6-1 and TRBJ1-2; D unclear. Germline V CDR1 and CDR2: MNHNS, SASEGT. CDR3 length: 15 residues. The germline V and J ends were trimmed by 1 base and 0 bases, with 9 bases remaining between them.

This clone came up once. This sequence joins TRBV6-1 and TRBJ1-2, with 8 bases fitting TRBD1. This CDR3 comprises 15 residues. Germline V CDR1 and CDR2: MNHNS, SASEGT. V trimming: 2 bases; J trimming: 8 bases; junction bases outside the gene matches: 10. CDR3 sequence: CASSEPGQEIGGYTF. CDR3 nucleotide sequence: TGTGCCAGCAGTGAACCGGGACAGGAGATTGGGGGCTACACCTTC.

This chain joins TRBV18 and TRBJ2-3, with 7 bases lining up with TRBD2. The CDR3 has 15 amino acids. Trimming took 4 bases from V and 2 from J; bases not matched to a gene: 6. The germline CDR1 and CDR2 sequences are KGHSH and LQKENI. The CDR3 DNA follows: TGTGCCAGCTCACGAATTAGCGGGTACACAGATACGCAGTATTTT. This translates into CASSRISGYTDTQYF.

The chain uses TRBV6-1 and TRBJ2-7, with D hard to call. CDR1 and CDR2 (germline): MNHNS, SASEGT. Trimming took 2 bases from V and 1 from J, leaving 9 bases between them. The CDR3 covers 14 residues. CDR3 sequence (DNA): TGTGCCAGCAGTGAATTTATGGCGTCCTACGAGCAGTACTTC. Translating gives CASSEFMASYEQYF.

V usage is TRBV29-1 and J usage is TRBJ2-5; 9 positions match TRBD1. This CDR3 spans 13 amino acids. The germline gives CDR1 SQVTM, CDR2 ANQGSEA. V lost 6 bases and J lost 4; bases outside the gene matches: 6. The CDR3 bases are TGCAGCGTCGGGACAGGGAGAGGAGAGACCCAGTACTTC. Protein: CSVGTGRGETQYF.

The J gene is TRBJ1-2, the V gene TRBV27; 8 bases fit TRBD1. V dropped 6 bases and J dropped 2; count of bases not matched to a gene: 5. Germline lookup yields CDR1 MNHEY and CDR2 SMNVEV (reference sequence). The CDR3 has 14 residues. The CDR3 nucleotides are TGTGCCAGCAGACGGACAGGGACAAACTATGGCTACACCTTC. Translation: CASRRTGTNYGYTF.

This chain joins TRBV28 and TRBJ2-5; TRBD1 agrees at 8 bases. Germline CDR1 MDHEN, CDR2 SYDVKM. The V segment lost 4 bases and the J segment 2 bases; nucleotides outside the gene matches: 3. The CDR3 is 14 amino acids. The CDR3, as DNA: TGTGCCAGCAGTTCGACAGGGGTTCAAGAGACCCAGTACTTC. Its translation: CASSSTGVQETQYF. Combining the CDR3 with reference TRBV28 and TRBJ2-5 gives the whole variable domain DVKVTQSSRYLVKRTGEKVFLECVQDMDHENMFWYRQDPGLGLRLIYFSYDVKMKEKGDIPEGYSVSREKKERFSLILESASTNQTSMYLCASSSTGVQETQYFGPGTRLLVL.

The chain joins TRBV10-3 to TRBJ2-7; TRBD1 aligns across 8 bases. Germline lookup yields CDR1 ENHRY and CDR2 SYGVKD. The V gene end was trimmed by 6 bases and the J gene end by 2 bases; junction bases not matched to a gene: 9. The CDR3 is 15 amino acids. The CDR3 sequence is CAIRGVDRATYEQYF. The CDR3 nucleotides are TGTGCCATCAGGGGGGTGGACAGGGCCACCTACGAGCAGTACTTC.

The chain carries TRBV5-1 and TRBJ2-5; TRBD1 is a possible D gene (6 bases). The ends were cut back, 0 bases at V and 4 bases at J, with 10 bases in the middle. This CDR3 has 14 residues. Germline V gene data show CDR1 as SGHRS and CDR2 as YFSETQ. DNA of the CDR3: TGCGCCAGCAGCTTGGTGCAGGGGATAGAGACCCAGTACTTC. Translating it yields CASSLVQGIETQYF.

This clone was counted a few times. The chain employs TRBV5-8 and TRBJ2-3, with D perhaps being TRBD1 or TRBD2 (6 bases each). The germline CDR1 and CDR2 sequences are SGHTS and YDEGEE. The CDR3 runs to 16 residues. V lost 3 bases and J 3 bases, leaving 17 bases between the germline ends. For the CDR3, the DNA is TGTGCCAGCAGCTCCTCCGGGGGCGCATTTACAGATACGCAGTATTTT. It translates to CASSSSGGAFTDTQYF. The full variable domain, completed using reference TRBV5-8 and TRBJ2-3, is EAGVTQSPTHLIKTRGQQATLRCSPISGHTSVYWYQQALGLGLQFLLWYDEGEERNRGNFPPRFSGRQFPNYSSELNVNALELEDSALYLCASSSSGGAFTDTQYFGPGTRLTVL.

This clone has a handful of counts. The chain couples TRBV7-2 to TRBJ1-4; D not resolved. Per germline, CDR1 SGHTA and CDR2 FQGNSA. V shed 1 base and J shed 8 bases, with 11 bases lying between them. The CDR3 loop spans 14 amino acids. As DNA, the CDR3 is TGTGCCAGCAGCTTAGACGCTAGAGGCGAAAAACTGTTTTTT. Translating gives CASSLDARGEKLFF.

The CDR3 spells CASSPETGTYGYTF. The CDR3 DNA reads TGTGCCAGCAGCCCGGAGACAGGGACCTATGGCTACACCTTC. This chain uses TRBV13 with TRBJ1-2; TRBD1 agrees at 7 bases. From germline, CDR1 is PRHDT and CDR2 FYEKMQ (reference sequence). The CDR3 is made up of 14 amino acids. J was trimmed by 4 bases and V by 5 bases; bases with no gene match: 7. The whole variable domain, remainder taken from reference TRBV13 and TRBJ1-2, is AAGVIQSPRHLIKEKRETATLKCYPIPRHDTVYWYQQGPGQDPQFLISFYEKMQSDKGSIPDRFSAQQFSDYHSELNMSSLELGDSALYFCASSPETGTYGYTFGSGTRLTVV.

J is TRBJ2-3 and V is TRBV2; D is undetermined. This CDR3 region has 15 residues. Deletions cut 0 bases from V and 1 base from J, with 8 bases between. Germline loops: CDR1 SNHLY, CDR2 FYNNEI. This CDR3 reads CASSEAAHRTDTQYF. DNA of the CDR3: TGTGCCAGCAGTGAAGCAGCCCACCGCACAGATACGCAGTATTTT.

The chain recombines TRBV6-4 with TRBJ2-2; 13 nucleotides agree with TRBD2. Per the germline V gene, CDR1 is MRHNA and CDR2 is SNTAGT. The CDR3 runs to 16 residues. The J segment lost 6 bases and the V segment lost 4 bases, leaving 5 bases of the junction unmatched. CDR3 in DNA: TGTGCCAGCAGTGTGACTAGCGGGAGGTCTGCCGGGGAGCTGTTTTTT. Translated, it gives CASSVTSGRSAGELFF.

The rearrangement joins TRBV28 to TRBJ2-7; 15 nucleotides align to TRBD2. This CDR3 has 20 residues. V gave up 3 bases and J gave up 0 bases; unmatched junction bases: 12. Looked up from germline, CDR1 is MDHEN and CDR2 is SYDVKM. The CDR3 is CASSFLRPGLAGGPSYEQYF. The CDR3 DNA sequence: TGTGCCAGCAGTTTCCTACGACCGGGACTAGCGGGAGGCCCCTCCTACGAGCAGTACTTC.